This T cell receptor (beta chain) came from a study of vaccination effects on CD4 cells after COVID-19. Study summary: Each participant was given two doses of one vaccine (BNT162b2 or mRNA-1273). Study observations and caveats: Marked clonal contraction was seen late after vaccination (in both infection- and vaccine-induced clones).

After expansion with viral peptide pools in the ViraFEST assay, antigen-specific CD4+ T cells were sequenced. Having been cultured for 9 to 11 days, the cells underwent CD4+ T cell isolation. The healthy vaccine recipients, who had no prior SARS-CoV-2 infection, showed negative nucleocapsid antibodies. Supplemented with approximately 10 IU/ml IL-2 and roughly 10 ug/ml peptides, two million PBMC per well were kept in culture. In the cultures, half the medium was exchanged for IL-2 medium on days 3 and 7. Notes on this clone: The antigen is unknown.

Measured with immunoSEQ multiplex PCR; TCRdb has only the in-frame clones, and not every one. The table shows more than 40,000 clones, with roughly 79% occurring only once. The TCR was taken from a human donor who received a COVID-19 vaccine. The input for sequencing was CD4+ T cells from PBMCs cultured with SARS-CoV-2 spike peptides, taken before COVID-19 vaccination.

CDR3 region: CASSVGTGSNQPQHF. DNA for the CDR3: TGTGCCAGCAGCGTGGGGACAGGCAGCAATCAGCCCCAGCATTTT. The chain carries TRBV9 and TRBJ1-5, with 8 bases fitting TRBD1. Germline trimming cut 2 bases from V and 1 base from J; bases unmatched to any gene: 2. Germline CDR1 reads SGDLS; CDR2 reads YYNGEE. The CDR3 covers 15 residues.